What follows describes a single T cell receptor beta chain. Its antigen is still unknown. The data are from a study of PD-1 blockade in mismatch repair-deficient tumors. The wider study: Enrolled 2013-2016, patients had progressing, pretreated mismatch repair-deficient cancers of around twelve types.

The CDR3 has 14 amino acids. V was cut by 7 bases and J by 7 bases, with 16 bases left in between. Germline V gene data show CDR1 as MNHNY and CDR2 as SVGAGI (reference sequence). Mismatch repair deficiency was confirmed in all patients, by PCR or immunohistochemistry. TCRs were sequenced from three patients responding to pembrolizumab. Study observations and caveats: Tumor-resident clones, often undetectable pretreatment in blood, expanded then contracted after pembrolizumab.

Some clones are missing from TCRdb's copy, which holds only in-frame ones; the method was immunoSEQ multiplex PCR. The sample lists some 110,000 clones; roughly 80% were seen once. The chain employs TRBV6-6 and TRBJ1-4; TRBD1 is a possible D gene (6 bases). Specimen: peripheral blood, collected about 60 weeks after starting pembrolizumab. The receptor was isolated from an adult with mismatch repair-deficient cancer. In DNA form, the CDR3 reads TGTGCCAGCACTCAGGGGTATCGCGGTGAAAAACTGTTTTTT. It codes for CASTQGYRGEKLFF.